Reported below is one T cell receptor beta chain. What it binds is not known. Looked up from germline, CDR1 is SQVTM and CDR2 is ANQGSEA. Trimming pared 4 bases from V and 8 bases from J, leaving 17 bases between. This CDR3 has 13 amino acids. The sample is drawn from a study of T cells in localized non-small cell lung cancer. General study results and limits: Detection in adjacent lung was observed for a median around 50 of the top 100 tumor clones. There was an association of higher blood T cell density with longer overall survival. Heterogeneity is still possible, as just one tumor region was sequenced. The greatest T cell clonality was found in uninvolved adjacent lung (higher than in tumor).

Using immunoSEQ multiplex PCR, the repertoire was profiled, and TCRdb retains in-frame clones only, with some absent. This table has roughly 30,000 clones, 94% appearing once. The chain is built from TRBV29-1 and TRBJ1-2; D is unclear. The TCR sequence derives from a woman between 35 and 75 years old with stage I lung adenocarcinoma. Sequencing used peripheral blood, obtained before any cancer treatment. CDR3 in DNA: TGCAGCGTTGGGAGCAGTACCCCTGGAGGCTACACCTTC. The encoded protein is CSVGSSTPGGYTF.